One sample yielded the 16 T cell receptor beta chains listed below, sequenced in a study of blood T cell repertoires in COVID-19. Some clones are missing from TCRdb's copy, which holds only in-frame ones; the method was immunoSEQ multiplex PCR. This sample yields around 120,000 clones, of which roughly 79% are seen a single time; roughly 25% belongs to the top ten. The sequenced sample was peripheral blood. These receptors were taken from a human donor in a cohort sampled during active COVID-19.

The V call is TRBV2, the J call TRBJ1-5; TRBD1 matches at 9 bases. The trim removed 6 bases at V and 7 bases at J, leaving 7 bases unmatched. CDR1 is SNHLY, CDR2 FYNNEI, per germline. This CDR3 has 14 residues. The chain's CDR3 is CASSADRGGQPQHF. The DNA of the CDR3 is TGTGCCAGCAGCGCGGACAGGGGTGGCCAGCCCCAGCATTTT.

The CDR3 protein is CASSYLGANTEAFF. CDR3 sequence (DNA): TGTGCCAGCAGTTACTTGGGGGCGAACACTGAAGCTTTCTTT. The gene calls are TRBV6-5 and TRBJ1-1; possibly TRBD1 for D (6 bases). The CDR3 runs to 14 residues. Germline V gene lookup returns CDR1 MNHEY and CDR2 SVGAGI. The V gene lost 1 base and the J gene lost 1 base, with 7 bases spanning the gap.

The V and J genes are TRBV6-1 and TRBJ2-7; 7 bases map to TRBD2. CDR1 and CDR2 from the germline V gene are MNHNS and SASEGT. CDR3 size: 18 residues. Trimming at V came to 2 bases and at J to 6 bases, leaving 19 bases not matched to a gene. CDR3 sequence: CASSESTRFRTSRSEQYF. CDR3 nucleotides: TGTGCCAGCAGTGAATCAACTCGCTTTAGGACTAGTAGGTCCGAGCAGTACTTC.

The gene calls are TRBV19 and TRBJ1-2; the D gene is possibly TRBD1 (5 bases). This CDR3 contains 15 residues. Germline V gives CDR1 LNHDA, CDR2 SQIVND (reference sequence). The V end lost 3 bases, the J end lost 7 bases, and 18 bases lay between the germline ends. As DNA, the CDR3 is TGTGCCAGTAGTATGGTTCAGGGCGCGATTCGTGGCTACACCTTC. Its protein is CASSMVQGAIRGYTF.

The genes are TRBV2 and TRBJ2-5, with D possibly TRBD1 on 6 matching bases. In germline, CDR1 is SNHLY, CDR2 FYNNEI. The V end was cut by 5 bases, the J end by 4 bases, with 11 bases between. The CDR3 loop spans 13 amino acids. The chain's CDR3 is CASSPTGRETQYF. The CDR3 DNA follows: TGTGCCAGCAGTCCGACAGGACGAGAGACCCAGTACTTC.

The V and J genes are TRBV6-6 and TRBJ2-2; no reliable D call. This CDR3 has 12 amino acids. The germline V gene encodes CDR1 MNHNY and CDR2 SVGAGI (reference sequence). The V and J ends lost 2 bases and 6 bases respectively, with 4 bases between them. The CDR3 DNA reads as TGTGCCAGCAGTTACGGGCCCGGGGAGCTGTTTTTT. Protein: CASSYGPGELFF.

The CDR3 DNA sequence: TGTGCCAGCAGCCCGGGACTAGCGCCCACCGGGGAGCTGTTTTTT. It is translated as CASSPGLAPTGELFF. The chain has TRBV11-3 and TRBJ2-2; 10 bases match TRBD2. V trimming: 5 bases; J trimming: 4 bases; junction bases outside the gene matches: 4. This CDR3 comprises 15 residues. CDR1 SGHNT and CDR2 YENEEA come from the germline V gene.

The V and J genes are TRBV27 and TRBJ1-2; 7 nucleotides line up with TRBD1. The CDR3 length is 14 residues. V trimming: 5 bases; J trimming: 5 bases; junction bases outside the gene matches: 8. Germline loops: CDR1 MNHEY, CDR2 SMNVEV (reference sequence). The CDR3 protein is CASSPRTGRYGYTF. The CDR3 coding sequence is TGTGCCAGCAGTCCACGGACAGGCAGATATGGCTACACCTTC.

This chain uses TRBV20-1 with TRBJ2-2; TRBD2 agrees at 9 bases. Germline CDR1 reads DFQATT; CDR2 reads SNEGSKA (reference sequence). J lost 4 bases, V lost 3 bases, and 3 bases had no gene match. The CDR3 is 14 amino acids. DNA of the CDR3: TGCAGTGCTAGTCGCGGGGGGGCCACCGGGGAGCTGTTTTTT. The encoded protein is CSASRGGATGELFF.

The chain recombines TRBV4-1 with TRBJ2-1, with 10 bases fitting TRBD1. The germline gives CDR1 MGHRA, CDR2 YSYEKL. V lost 3 bases to trimming and J lost 3 bases; unmatched junction nucleotides: 14. The CDR3 totals 19 residues. The CDR3 DNA reads as TGCGCCAGCAGCCATCGACAGGGGGCGCGGTTGGGATTCTACAATGAGCAGTTCTTC. Protein product: CASSHRQGARLGFYNEQFF.

The chain carries TRBV30 and TRBJ2-3; D is possibly TRBD1 (6 bases). The V gene lost 2 bases and the J gene lost 6 bases, with 18 bases spanning the gap. The germline CDR1 and CDR2 sequences are GTSNPN and SVGIG (reference sequence). This CDR3 has 15 amino acids. The CDR3 spells CAWSLGGETSDTQYF. CDR3 in DNA: TGTGCCTGGAGTCTAGGGGGAGAGACAAGTGATACGCAGTATTTT.

The chain carries TRBV6-2 or TRBV6-3 and TRBJ2-7; 9 positions agree with TRBD1. Germline trimming cut 4 bases from V and 4 bases from J; bases unmatched to any gene: 14. The V gene's germline CDR1 is MNHEY and CDR2 SVGEGT. CDR3 size: 17 residues. CDR3 sequence (DNA): TGTGCCAGCAGTTCGAACCGCCGTGACAGGGGGAAATACGAGCAGTACTTC. Protein sequence: CASSSNRRDRGKYEQYF.

The rearrangement links TRBV25-1 to TRBJ2-3; unclear D gene. The ends were cut back, 1 base at V and 0 bases at J, with 8 bases in the middle. Germline CDR1 is MGHDK and CDR2 is SYGVNS. The CDR3 is 15 residues long. Here the CDR3 reads CASSESRRSTDTQYF. CDR3 DNA: TGTGCCAGCAGTGAATCTAGGAGAAGCACAGATACGCAGTATTTT. Drawing the rest from reference TRBV25-1 and TRBJ2-3, the complete variable domain is EADIYQTPRYLVIGTGKKITLECSQTMGHDKMYWYQQDPGMELHLIHYSYGVNSTEKGDLSSESTVSRIRTEHFPLTLESARPSHTSQYLCASSESRRSTDTQYFGPGTRLTVL.

This clone was counted a few times. The V gene is TRBV18, the J gene TRBJ1-2, with D tentatively TRBD1 (5 bases). CDR1 and CDR2 from the germline V gene are KGHSH and LQKENI. CDR3 length: 16 amino acids. The V end was cut by 6 bases, the J end by 4 bases, with 21 bases between. CDR3 region: CASSTGTTEGLYGYTF. CDR3 DNA: TGTGCCAGCTCGACCGGGACTACCGAGGGGCTCTATGGCTACACCTTC.

CDR3 region: CASSPPSGKTYNEQFF. The CDR3 DNA sequence: TGTGCCAGCTCACCACCTTCGGGGAAAACCTACAATGAGCAGTTCTTC. V usage is TRBV18 and J usage is TRBJ2-1; the D gene is possibly TRBD2 (5 bases). The CDR3 runs to 16 residues. The V gene lost 0 bases and the J gene lost 2 bases, with 11 bases spanning the gap. The V gene's germline CDR1 is KGHSH and CDR2 LQKENI.

This clone has more than one count but fewer than ten. The rearrangement joins TRBV7-2 to TRBJ2-5; 7 positions match TRBD1. The CDR3 is 14 amino acids. The germline V gene has CDR1 SGHTA and CDR2 FQGNSA. V shed 6 bases and J 1 base; nucleotides not matched to a gene: 5. The DNA of the CDR3 is TGTGCCAGCAGAGATGGGACAGTCCAAGAGACCCAGTACTTC. Its protein product is CASRDGTVQETQYF.